The sample holds one count of the clone carrying this T cell receptor beta chain. This record belongs to a study of shared clonotypes between healthy human individuals. Study in general: Donor composition was a couple of women and a few men, aged 18 to 49.

CD45RO-negative cells were positively selected for CCR7, leaving out terminally differentiated effector memory CD45RA+ cells. The method was immunoSEQ multiplex PCR; TCRdb's version includes in-frame clones alone and lacks a portion of them. This sample yields about 870,000 clones, of which 80% to 95% are seen a single time; approximately 25% belongs to the top ten. The TCR originated in a man aged 25-40 years in good health. Sequencing input: naive CD8+ T cells sorted from blood.

The CDR3 is CASSVTGTGGRQPQHF. The CDR3 bases are TGTGCCAGCAGCGTAACCGGGACAGGGGGCCGTCAGCCCCAGCATTTT. The chain combines TRBV7-9 with TRBJ1-5; 12 bases are a match to TRBD1. The CDR3 is 16 residues long. Germline V gene lookup returns CDR1 SEHNR and CDR2 FQNEAQ (reference sequence). Trimming removed 5 bases from V and 6 bases from J; junction bases left unmatched: 8.